The sample holds a few counts of the clone carrying this T cell receptor (beta chain). Its target is not known. The sample belongs to a study of immune evolution from preneoplasia to lung adenocarcinoma. Whole-study results and caveats: Top clone frequencies peaked in normal lung, apparently declining through invasive adenocarcinoma.

Sequencing used immunoSEQ multiplex PCR; TCRdb keeps in-frame clones, though not all of them. Here the sample spans 10,000 to 13,000 clones, 75% to 85% being singletons. H&E slides confirmed each diagnosis, reviewed by two pathologists independently. This CDR3 is 17 amino acids long. Germline assignment: CDR1 SGHDT and CDR2 YYEEEE. The V end was cut by 4 bases, the J end by 1 base, with 18 bases between. This receptor was obtained from a person aged 70 to 85 with lung adenocarcinoma. Material: FFPE minimally invasive lung adenocarcinoma tissue. The chain employs TRBV5-6 and TRBJ1-3; no firm D call. CDR3 in DNA: TGTGCCAGCAGCCTCTCAACATCAGGAAGTTCTGGAAACACCATATATTTT. Encoded protein: CASSLSTSGSSGNTIYF.